Listed below are T cell receptor beta chains from one sample, sequenced in a study of shared clonotypes between healthy human individuals. Clones were sequenced by immunoSEQ multiplex PCR, and TCRdb holds only the in-frame ones, with some missing. The table records over 2,000,000 clones, 93% of them present only once. Sequencing was carried out using naive CD8+ T cells from PBMCs. The receptors stem from a young man in good health. Some clones in this sample may be carry-over from other donors' samples. Both conserved end residues are trimmed from each CDR3. A D gene is named only where the DNA matches it firmly.

d_gene: NA; v_gene: TRBV6-5; j_gene: TRBJ1-3; CDR3aa: ASSYLGEYSGNTIY
d_gene: NA; v_gene: TRBV27; j_gene: TRBJ1-2; CDR3aa: ASSLSDDYGYT
d_gene: NA; v_gene: TRBV19; j_gene: TRBJ1-1; CDR3aa: ASSNRDTVTEAF
d_gene: TRBD2; v_gene: TRBV29-1; j_gene: TRBJ2-1; CDR3aa: SVEDFGTSGYEYNEQF
d_gene: TRBD1; v_gene: TRBV30; j_gene: TRBJ2-7; CDR3aa: AWRGQSHEQY
d_gene: TRBD1; v_gene: TRBV5-6; j_gene: TRBJ2-7; CDR3aa: ASSLNDRDYEQY
d_gene: NA; v_gene: TRBV4-1; j_gene: TRBJ1-3; CDR3aa: ASSQDTGRGGNTIY
d_gene: TRBD2; v_gene: TRBV5-1; j_gene: TRBJ2-7; CDR3aa: ASSLRTAGTSGRAAEQY
d_gene: TRBD1; v_gene: TRBV5-6; j_gene: TRBJ2-5; CDR3aa: ASSPGQGRWETQY
d_gene: TRBD1; v_gene: TRBV5-5; j_gene: TRBJ1-1; CDR3aa: ASSLRTGVNTEAF
d_gene: NA; v_gene: TRBV19; j_gene: TRBJ1-5; CDR3aa: ASSILRSNQPQH
d_gene: NA; v_gene: TRBV4-3; j_gene: TRBJ2-1; CDR3aa: ASSQDRATPYNEQF
d_gene: NA; v_gene: TRBV19; j_gene: TRBJ2-1; CDR3aa: ASSIRRISYNEQF
d_gene: NA; v_gene: TRBV4-3; j_gene: TRBJ2-3; CDR3aa: ASSPGTGLTDTQY
d_gene: NA; v_gene: TRBV6-1; j_gene: TRBJ2-5; CDR3aa: ASSDARYLRETQY
d_gene: NA; v_gene: TRBV23-1; j_gene: TRBJ1-5; CDR3aa: ASTEGPSNQPQH
d_gene: TRBD2; v_gene: TRBV29-1; j_gene: TRBJ2-1; CDR3aa: SASGRNYNEQF
d_gene: TRBD1; v_gene: TRBV15; j_gene: TRBJ1-2; CDR3aa: ATSRRDRDRSGRGYT
d_gene: TRBD1; v_gene: TRBV10-3; j_gene: TRBJ1-1; CDR3aa: AISADRGGKAF
d_gene: NA; v_gene: TRBV5-1; j_gene: TRBJ2-7; CDR3aa: ASSRDGPAYEQY
d_gene: NA; v_gene: TRBV5-1; j_gene: TRBJ2-7; CDR3aa: ASSPRGTYEQY
d_gene: NA; v_gene: TRBV7-9; j_gene: TRBJ2-7; CDR3aa: ASSPRGGDREYYEQY
d_gene: NA; v_gene: TRBV14; j_gene: TRBJ1-5; CDR3aa: ASRGTGTRNQPQH
d_gene: NA; v_gene: TRBV4-1; j_gene: TRBJ1-1; CDR3aa: ASSLRDEVYTEAF
d_gene: NA; v_gene: TRBV21-1; j_gene: TRBJ1-1; CDR3aa: ASSRERQGTAF
d_gene: TRBD1; v_gene: TRBV27; j_gene: TRBJ2-1; CDR3aa: ASSTPGTGYNEQF
d_gene: NA; v_gene: TRBV6-6; j_gene: TRBJ1-4; CDR3aa: ASSSDRGSYEKLF
d_gene: NA; v_gene: TRBV27; j_gene: TRBJ2-7; CDR3aa: ASSYRPTYEQY
d_gene: NA; v_gene: TRBV2; j_gene: TRBJ1-1; CDR3aa: ASTHAATTEAF